The next 12 T cell receptor beta chains were all read from a single sample in a study of PD-1 blockade in classical Hodgkin lymphoma. Time point meaning: cycle 4 day 1 (C4D1), after about 6 weeks of nivolumab. Each of the patients experienced relapse following autologous stem cell transplantation, and their brentuximab vedotin exposure differed. The CD8+ T cells came from thawed PBMCs through magnetic negative selection. Profiled with immunoSEQ multiplex PCR; TCRdb holds only in-frame clones, not every one. The table has roughly 11,000 clones, around 83% seen once. The source material was CD8+ T cells from blood, sampled before the fourth cycle of nivolumab. The receptors come from a human donor with classical Hodgkin lymphoma. The donor label of this sample is uncertain.

The V call is TRBV5-6, the J call TRBJ2-1; possible D gene TRBD2, 5 bases. The CDR3 runs 15 residues. The V gene's germline CDR1 is SGHDT and CDR2 YYEEEE. V lost 7 bases to trimming and J lost 3 bases, with 17 bases between them. In DNA form, the CDR3 reads TGTGCCAGCTTACTAGGCGGGTCGGGCTACAATGAGCAGTTCTTC. Amino acid sequence: CASLLGGSGYNEQFF.

This chain uses TRBV10-1 with TRBJ2-7, with 9 bases fitting TRBD1. The V and J ends lost 0 bases and 3 bases, in that order; junction bases with no gene match: 3. In germline, CDR1 is WNHNN, CDR2 SYGVQD (reference sequence). This CDR3 comprises 15 residues. CDR3 protein: CASSESGQGGYEQYF. The CDR3 DNA reads as TGCGCCAGCAGTGAGTCGGGACAGGGTGGCTACGAGCAGTACTTC.

This chain connects TRBV19 to TRBJ2-5; possibly TRBD2 for D (5 bases). This CDR3 comprises 15 residues. The V end was cut by 1 base, the J end by 5 bases, with 14 bases between. Per the germline V gene, CDR1 is LNHDA and CDR2 is SQIVND (reference sequence). Here the CDR3 reads CASSIVPGKMETQYF. DNA for the CDR3: TGTGCCAGTAGTATAGTTCCGGGGAAGATGGAGACCCAGTACTTC.

The V gene is TRBV5-5, the J gene TRBJ2-5, with a possible D match to TRBD2 (6 bases). V dropped 7 bases and J dropped 6 bases, with 28 bases sitting between them. The germline V gene encodes CDR1 SGHKS and CDR2 YYEKEE (reference sequence). CDR3 length: 17 amino acids. The CDR3 bases are TGTGCCAGCTCGTTCCTCTGGGGCAGGGAGGATCTAAAGACCCAGTACTTC. Its translation: CASSFLWGREDLKTQYF.

The gene calls are TRBV4-3 and TRBJ2-2; 9 bases are shared with TRBD2. Germline CDR1 reads LGHNA; CDR2 reads YSLEER. This CDR3 contains 16 residues. The junction had 7 bases not matched to a gene; V was cut back by 0 bases and J by 8 bases. CDR3 region: CASSQEETSGGGELFF. CDR3 nucleotides: TGCGCCAGCAGCCAAGAAGAGACTAGCGGAGGGGGGGAGCTGTTTTTT.

The chain employs TRBV6-5 and TRBJ2-1; perhaps TRBD1 as D (6 bases). Per the germline V gene, CDR1 is MNHEY and CDR2 is SVGAGI. CDR3 length equals 14 residues. The germline V and J ends were trimmed by 8 bases and 0 bases, with 11 bases remaining between them. CDR3 sequence: CASRTGISYNEQFF. The CDR3, as DNA: TGTGCCAGCCGCACAGGGATCTCCTACAATGAGCAGTTCTTC.

The rearrangement joins TRBV11-2 to TRBJ1-1, with D hard to call. Germline CDR1 reads SGHAT; CDR2 reads FQNNGV. V lost 5 bases to trimming and J lost 1 base, with 8 bases between them. The CDR3 is 13 amino acids. For the CDR3, the DNA is TGTGCCAGCAGCACGGGAGGGAACACTGAAGCTTTCTTT. Its protein is CASSTGGNTEAFF.

This sequence joins TRBV6-1 and TRBJ1-2; unclear D gene. Trimming cost V 8 bases and J 1 base, with 5 bases left between them. CDR3 length: 11 residues. CDR1 is MNHNS and CDR2 is SASEGT in the germline V gene. DNA for the CDR3: TGTGCCAGCGTCTTTAACTATGGCTACACCTTC. This translates into CASVFNYGYTF.

V is TRBV21-1 and J is TRBJ2-3; TRBD1 reflects the table's D call only, with no check against the DNA. TRBV21-1 is a pseudogene. There are 16 residues in the CDR3. The CDR3 loop is CASSKEAGAVGDTQYF. The CDR3 DNA is TGTGCCAGCAGCAAAGAGGCAGGGGCGGTCGGAGATACGCAGTATTTT.

This clone was counted only a few times. The rearrangement links TRBV9 to TRBJ2-3; TRBD2 is a possible D gene (6 bases). This CDR3 region has 19 residues. Per the germline V gene, CDR1 is SGDLS and CDR2 is YYNGEE. V lost 4 bases, J lost 0 bases, and 24 bases lay in between. CDR3 loop: CASSHSREGSGISTDTQYF. CDR3 DNA: TGTGCCAGCAGCCACTCCCGTGAGGGTAGCGGAATTAGCACAGATACGCAGTATTTT.

V is TRBV5-1 and J is TRBJ1-2; D is perhaps TRBD1 (5 bases). CDR3 length equals 12 residues. CDR1 is SGHRS, CDR2 YFSETQ, per germline. Between the trimmed V and J ends, which lost 4 bases and 8 bases, there was a span of 12 bases. The CDR3, as DNA: TGCGCCAGCAGCGGGGCCCAGGAGGGCTACACCTTC. The encoded protein is CASSGAQEGYTF. The complete variable domain, with remaining parts taken from reference TRBV5-1 and TRBJ1-2, reads KAGVTQTPRYLIKTRGQQVTLSCSPISGHRSVSWYQQTPGQGLQFLFEYFSETQRNKGNFPGRFSGRQFSNSRSEMNVSTLELGDSALYLCASSGAQEGYTFGSGTRLTVV.

This chain links TRBV27 with TRBJ1-4; the D gene is possibly TRBD1 (5 bases). Trimming cost V 3 bases and J 7 bases, with 15 bases left between them. The CDR3 covers 15 residues. CDR1 and CDR2 from the germline V gene are MNHEY and SMNVEV (reference sequence). CDR3 sequence: CASSLEGRVAEKLFF. The CDR3 DNA sequence: TGTGCCAGCAGTTTGGAGGGGAGGGTAGCTGAAAAACTGTTTTTT.